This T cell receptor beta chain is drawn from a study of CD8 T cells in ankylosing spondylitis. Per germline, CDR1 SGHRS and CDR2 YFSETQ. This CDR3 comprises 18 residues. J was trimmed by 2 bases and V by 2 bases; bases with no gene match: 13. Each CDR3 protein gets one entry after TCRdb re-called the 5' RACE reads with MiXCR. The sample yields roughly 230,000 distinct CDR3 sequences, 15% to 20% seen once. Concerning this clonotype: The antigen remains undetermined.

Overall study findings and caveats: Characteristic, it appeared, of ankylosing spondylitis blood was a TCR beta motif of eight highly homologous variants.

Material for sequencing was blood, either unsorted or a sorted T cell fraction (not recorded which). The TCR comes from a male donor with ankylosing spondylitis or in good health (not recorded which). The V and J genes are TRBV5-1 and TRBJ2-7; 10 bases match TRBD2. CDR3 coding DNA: TGCGCCAGCAGCTTACCGATTGAGTCTAGCGGGAGTCCCTACGAGCAGTACTTC. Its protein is CASSLPIESSGSPYEQYF.